The 11 T cell receptor beta chains below come from one sample, sequenced in a study of blood T cell repertoires in COVID-19. Produced via immunoSEQ multiplex PCR; TCRdb's table is partial and in-frame only. Of about 98,000 clones in the sample, roughly 82% were seen once. Specimen: peripheral blood. The receptors were sampled from a man aged 70-80 years with active or convalescent COVID-19.

This clone has only a few counts. The chain employs TRBV18 and TRBJ2-7; 7 positions agree with TRBD1. The germline V gene encodes CDR1 KGHSH and CDR2 LQKENI. The CDR3 covers 14 residues. The ends lost 2 bases at V and 5 bases at J; junction bases unmatched: 6. The CDR3 DNA sequence: TGTGCCAGCTCACCAAAGGGGGCCACCCACGAGCAGTACTTC. Its protein is CASSPKGATHEQYF.

The chain links TRBV11-2 to TRBJ2-5; 13 bases agree with TRBD2. J lost 3 bases, V lost 5 bases, and 3 bases had no gene match. The CDR3 sequence is 15 residues long. The germline CDR1 and CDR2 sequences are SGHAT and FQNNGV. CDR3 DNA: TGTGCCAGCAGCAGAGGACTAGCGGGGGAAGAGACCCAGTACTTC. Its protein product is CASSRGLAGEETQYF. Full variable domain (outside the CDR3, taken from reference TRBV11-2 and TRBJ2-5): EAGVAQSPRYKIIEKRQSVAFWCNPISGHATLYWYQQILGQGPKLLIQFQNNGVVDDSQLPKDRFSAERLKGVDSTLKIQPAKLEDSAVYLCASSRGLAGEETQYFGPGTRLLVL.

As DNA, the CDR3 is TGCGCCAGCAGCCAAGTGGGCAGAAAAGAGACCCAGTACTTC. Protein sequence: CASSQVGRKETQYF. The chain combines TRBV4-1 with TRBJ2-5; D is uncertain. The V gene's germline CDR1 is MGHRA and CDR2 YSYEKL. The CDR3 covers 14 residues. The V end lost 1 base, the J end lost 3 bases, and 9 bases lay between the germline ends.

This clone showed up just a few times. J is TRBJ2-7 and V is TRBV5-1, with D uncertain. Germline V lookup: CDR1 SGHRS, CDR2 YFSETQ. V was pared by 0 bases and J by 3 bases, with 13 bases between. This CDR3 spans 15 amino acids. The CDR3 DNA reads TGCGCCAGCAGCTTGGTTGGAGAAACGAACTACGAGCAGTACTTC. Its translation is CASSLVGETNYEQYF. Complete variable domain (other parts from reference TRBV5-1 and TRBJ2-7): KAGVTQTPRYLIKTRGQQVTLSCSPISGHRSVSWYQQTPGQGLQFLFEYFSETQRNKGNFPGRFSGRQFSNSRSEMNVSTLELGDSALYLCASSLVGETNYEQYFGPGTRLTVT.

The DNA for the CDR3 is TGCGCCAGCAGCTCTGGCGCAACTACCTACGAGCAGTACTTC. Amino acids: CASSSGATTYEQYF. This chain joins TRBV5-1 and TRBJ2-7; D call uncertain. Deletions cut 3 bases from V and 2 bases from J, with 12 bases between. The CDR3 consists of 14 residues. Germline values: CDR1 SGHRS, CDR2 YFSETQ.

This chain links TRBV3-1 (or the pseudogene TRBV3-2) with TRBJ1-2; tentatively, D is TRBD1 (5 bases). The germline CDR1 and CDR2 sequences are LGHDT and YNNKEL (reference sequence). Deletions cut 6 bases from V and 4 bases from J, with 12 bases between. The length of the CDR3 is 13 residues. The CDR3 loop reads CASSLDSTYGYTF. The CDR3, as DNA: TGTGCCAGCAGTTTAGACAGCACCTATGGCTACACCTTC.

This clone was picked up many times. This sequence joins TRBV4-2 and TRBJ2-1, with TRBD1 as a possible D gene (7 bases). The germline V gene has CDR1 LGHNA and CDR2 YNFKEQ. Between the trimmed V and J ends, which lost 5 bases and 4 bases, there was a span of 21 bases. The CDR3 has 17 amino acids. CDR3 sequence reads: CASSDPFRQGGYNEQFF. DNA for the CDR3: TGTGCCAGCAGCGACCCGTTCCGACAGGGAGGATACAATGAGCAGTTCTTC.

The CDR3 coding sequence is TGTGCCATCAGCCCGGACAGGGGGCTTGCAGATACGCAGTATTTT. Its protein product is CAISPDRGLADTQYF. The gene calls are TRBV10-3 and TRBJ2-3; TRBD1 matches 11 bases. The junction had 6 bases not matched to a gene; V was cut back by 6 bases and J by 4 bases. CDR1 is ENHRY and CDR2 is SYGVKD in the germline V gene. The CDR3 totals 15 residues.

V is TRBV5-1 and J is TRBJ1-2, with D perhaps matching TRBD1 (6 bases). The CDR3 has 15 residues. With 0 bases removed from V and 8 bases from J, the gap between germline ends came to 17 bases. Germline V gene lookup returns CDR1 SGHRS and CDR2 YFSETQ. CDR3 in amino acids: CASSLAPQQGRGYTF. Here the CDR3 DNA reads TGCGCCAGCAGCTTGGCGCCCCAACAGGGCCGAGGCTACACCTTC.

The genes are TRBV27 and TRBJ2-2; D might be TRBD1 (5 bases). The CDR3 covers 15 residues. Per germline, CDR1 MNHEY and CDR2 SMNVEV (reference sequence). V dropped 5 bases and J dropped 4 bases, with 14 bases sitting between them. The CDR3, as DNA: TGTGCCAGCAGTCCCCCCCGCAGGGCCACCGGGGAGCTGTTTTTT. It yields the protein CASSPPRRATGELFF.

This clone was observed once. The rearrangement uses TRBV30 and TRBJ1-6; 9 nucleotides agree with TRBD1. The germline CDR1 and CDR2 sequences are GTSNPN and SVGIG (reference sequence). Trimming removed 4 bases from V and 7 bases from J; junction bases left unmatched: 8. The length of the CDR3 is 15 residues. The CDR3 nucleotides are TGTGCCTGGAATTTAGCAGGACAGGGGAATTCACCCCTCCACTTT. This codes for CAWNLAGQGNSPLHF.